The source of this TCR beta chain is a study of T cell responses to AZD1222 COVID-19 vaccine. Produced via immunoSEQ multiplex PCR; TCRdb's table is partial and in-frame only. The table lists 150,000 to 200,000 clones, approximately 90% of them singletons. CDR3 length equals 13 residues. Germline loops: CDR1 MDHEN, CDR2 SYDVKM. The V segment lost 1 base and the J segment 9 bases; nucleotides outside the gene matches: 4. Notes on the study in general: A rise in Spike-specific TCR breadth and depth followed two AZD1222 doses. There were vaccine-associated CD4 TCRs across spike, dominant at 160-218 and 743-854. Researchers took repertoire samples only after the peak T cell response had come.

A word on this clone: Its antigen remains unknown.

V gene TRBV28 combines with J gene TRBJ1-1, with TRBD1 identical over 8 bases. Sequences were derived from peripheral blood, sampled on day 0 of AZD1222 vaccination. The sequence was collected from an adult in good health. CDR3 residues: CASSLSGGPKAFF. The CDR3 nucleotides are TGTGCCAGCAGTTTATCAGGGGGCCCAAAAGCTTTCTTT.